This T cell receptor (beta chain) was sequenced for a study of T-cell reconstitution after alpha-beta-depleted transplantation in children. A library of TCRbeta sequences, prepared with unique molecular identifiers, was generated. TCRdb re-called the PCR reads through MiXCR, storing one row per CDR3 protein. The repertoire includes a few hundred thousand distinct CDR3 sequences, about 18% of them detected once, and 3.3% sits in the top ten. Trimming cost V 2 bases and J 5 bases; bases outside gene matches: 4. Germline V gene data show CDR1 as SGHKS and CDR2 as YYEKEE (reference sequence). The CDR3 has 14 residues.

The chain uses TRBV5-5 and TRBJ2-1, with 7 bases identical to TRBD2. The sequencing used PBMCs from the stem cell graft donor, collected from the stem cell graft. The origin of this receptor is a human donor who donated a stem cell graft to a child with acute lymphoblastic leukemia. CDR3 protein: CASSFLAENNEQFF. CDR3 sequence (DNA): TGTGCCAGCAGCTTCCTAGCGGAAAACAATGAGCAGTTCTTC.